Sequencing of this T cell receptor beta chain was carried out in a study of blood T cell repertoires in COVID-19. The V gene's germline CDR1 is SGHTA and CDR2 FQGNSA. J lost 7 bases, V lost 4 bases, and 5 bases had no gene match. This CDR3 has 14 residues. The data were produced by immunoSEQ multiplex PCR, yet TCRdb's version contains in-frame clones alone and is incomplete. The table records some 190,000 clones, approximately 83% of them present only once. This sequence was found in a human donor with active or convalescent COVID-19. The donor label of this sample is uncertain. The rearrangement uses TRBV7-2 and TRBJ2-2, with 8 positions matching TRBD1. The specimen sequenced was peripheral blood. The CDR3 DNA reads TGTGCCAGCAGCTCAGACAGGGGAATCGGGGAGCTGTTTTTT. This codes for CASSSDRGIGELFF.